The clone carrying this T cell receptor (beta chain) was recorded a few times. Its specificity is unknown. This CDR3 comprises 20 residues. This record belongs to a study of vaccination and CD4 T cells after COVID-19. Overall study: The convalescents were made up of six males and four females, two of whom were Hispanic.

Study-level results: Median SARS-CoV-2-reactive clonotype numbers went up from roughly 21 to 40, but not significantly.

Each CDR3 protein gets one entry after TCRdb re-called the PCR reads with MiXCR. Counted here are tens of thousands of distinct CDR3 sequences, around 50% occurring once; the ten biggest clones make up 1.1%. The chain links TRBV21-1 to TRBJ2-7; the table's D call, TRBD2, has no DNA check behind it. TRBV21-1 is labeled a pseudogene. The material was CD4+ T cells from blood, obtained before SARS-CoV-2 vaccination. The sequence was obtained from a human donor who had recovered from COVID-19. CDR3 sequence (DNA): TGTGCCAGCAGCAAAGCGCGAGGGACTACGGCTAGCGGGACGTTCTACGAGCAGTACTTC. Translation gives CASSKARGTTASGTFYEQYF.